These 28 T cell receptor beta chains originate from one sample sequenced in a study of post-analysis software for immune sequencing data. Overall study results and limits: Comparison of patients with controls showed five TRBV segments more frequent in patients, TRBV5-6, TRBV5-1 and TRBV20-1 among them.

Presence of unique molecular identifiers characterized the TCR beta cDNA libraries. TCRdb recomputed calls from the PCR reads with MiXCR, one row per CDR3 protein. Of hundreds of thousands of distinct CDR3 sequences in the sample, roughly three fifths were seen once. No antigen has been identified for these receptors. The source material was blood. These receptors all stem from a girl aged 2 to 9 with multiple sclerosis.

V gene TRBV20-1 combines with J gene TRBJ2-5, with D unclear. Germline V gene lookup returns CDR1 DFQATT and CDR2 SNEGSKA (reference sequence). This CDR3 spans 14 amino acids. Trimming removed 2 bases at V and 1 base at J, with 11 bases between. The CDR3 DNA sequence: TGCAGTGCTAGACGGTCAACGGCCCAAGAGACCCAGTACTTC. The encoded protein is CSARRSTAQETQYF.

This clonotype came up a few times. The CDR3 DNA is TGTGCCAGCAGCCAAGATCGTAGGGGGCGCCCCACGGATACGCAGTATTTT. This codes for CASSQDRRGRPTDTQYF. The J gene is TRBJ2-3, the V gene TRBV3-1; 7 bases match TRBD1. This CDR3 comprises 17 residues. Germline assignment: CDR1 LGHDT and CDR2 YNNKEL (reference sequence). Germline trimming cut 0 bases from V and 6 bases from J; bases unmatched to any gene: 12.

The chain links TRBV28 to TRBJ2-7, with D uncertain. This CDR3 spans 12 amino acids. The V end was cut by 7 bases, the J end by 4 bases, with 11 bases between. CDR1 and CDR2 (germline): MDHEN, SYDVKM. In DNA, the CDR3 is TGTGCCAGCATGTCAGCCGGTTACGAGCAGTACTTC. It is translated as CASMSAGYEQYF.

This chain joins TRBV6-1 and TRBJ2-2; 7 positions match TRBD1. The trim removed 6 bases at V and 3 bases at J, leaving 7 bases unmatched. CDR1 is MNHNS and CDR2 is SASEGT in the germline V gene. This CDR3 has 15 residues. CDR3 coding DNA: TGTGCCAGCAGAGGGACAGTCCGATACACCGGGGAGCTGTTTTTT. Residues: CASRGTVRYTGELFF.

CDR3 in amino acids: CATSRPTGSSYNEQFF. Written as DNA, the CDR3 is TGTGCCACCAGCAGGCCTACAGGTAGCTCCTACAATGAGCAGTTCTTC. This chain uses TRBV15 with TRBJ2-1; tentative D call: TRBD1 (5 bases). V was trimmed by 3 bases and J by 0 bases, leaving 12 bases between them. CDR3 size: 16 residues. The germline V gene encodes CDR1 LNHNV and CDR2 YYDKDF (reference sequence).

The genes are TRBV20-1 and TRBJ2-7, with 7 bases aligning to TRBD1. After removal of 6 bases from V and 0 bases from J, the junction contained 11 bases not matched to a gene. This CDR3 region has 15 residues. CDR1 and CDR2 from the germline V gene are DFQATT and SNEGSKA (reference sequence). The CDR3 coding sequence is TGCAGTGCCGATCTGGGACAGACAAGCTCCTACGAGCAGTACTTC. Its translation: CSADLGQTSSYEQYF.

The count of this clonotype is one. CDR3 nucleotide sequence: TGCAGTGCTCCCCCCCGAGCGGGAGCCCACAATGAGCAGTTCTTC. This sequence encodes CSAPPRAGAHNEQFF. This chain links TRBV20-1 with TRBJ2-1; the match to TRBD2 covers 8 bases. The length of the CDR3 is 15 residues. Germline V CDR1 and CDR2: DFQATT, SNEGSKA (reference sequence). Germline trimming cut 5 bases from V and 5 bases from J; bases unmatched to any gene: 11.

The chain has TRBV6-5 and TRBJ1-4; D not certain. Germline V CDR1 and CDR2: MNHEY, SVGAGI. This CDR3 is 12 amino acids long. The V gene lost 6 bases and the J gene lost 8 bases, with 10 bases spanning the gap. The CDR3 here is CASSPRGEKLFF. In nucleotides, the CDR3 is TGTGCCAGCAGCCCCCGGGGAGAAAAACTGTTTTTT.

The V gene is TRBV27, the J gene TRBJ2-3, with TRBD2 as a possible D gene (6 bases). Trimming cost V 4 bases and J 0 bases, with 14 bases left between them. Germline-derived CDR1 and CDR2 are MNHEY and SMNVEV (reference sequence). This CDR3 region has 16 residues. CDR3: CASSSPGGYSTDTQYF. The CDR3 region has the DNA TGTGCCAGCAGTTCCCCAGGAGGGTATAGCACAGATACGCAGTATTTT.

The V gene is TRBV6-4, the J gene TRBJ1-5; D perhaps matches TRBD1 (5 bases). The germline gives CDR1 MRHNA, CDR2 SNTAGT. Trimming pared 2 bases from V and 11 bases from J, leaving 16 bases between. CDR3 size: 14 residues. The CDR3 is CASSDRAGSLTQHF. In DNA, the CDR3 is TGTGCCAGCAGTGACCGGGCAGGGTCCCTGACCCAGCATTTT.

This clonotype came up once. The CDR3 nucleotides are TGCAGTGCTGGACCCCGGGACAGCCCTAACTATGGCTACACCTTC. The encoded protein is CSAGPRDSPNYGYTF. The chain uses TRBV20-1 and TRBJ1-2, with 7 bases aligning to TRBD1. This CDR3 has 15 amino acids. From germline, CDR1 is DFQATT and CDR2 SNEGSKA (reference sequence). Trimming at V came to 5 bases and at J to 0 bases, leaving 9 bases not matched to a gene.

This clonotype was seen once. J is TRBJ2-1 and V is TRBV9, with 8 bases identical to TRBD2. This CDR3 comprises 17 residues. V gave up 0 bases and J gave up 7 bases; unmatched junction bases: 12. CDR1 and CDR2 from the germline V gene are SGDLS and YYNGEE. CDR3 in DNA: TGTGCCAGCAGCGTAGACCGACGAGCGGGAGCGGGAAATGAGCAGTTCTTC. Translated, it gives CASSVDRRAGAGNEQFF.

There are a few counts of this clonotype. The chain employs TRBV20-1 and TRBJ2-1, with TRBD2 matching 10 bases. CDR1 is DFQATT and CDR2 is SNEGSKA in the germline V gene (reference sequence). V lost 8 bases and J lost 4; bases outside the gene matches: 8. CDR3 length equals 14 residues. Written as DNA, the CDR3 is TGCAGTCCCAAGCGGGAGGGGGCATACAATGAGCAGTTCTTC. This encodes CSPKREGAYNEQFF.

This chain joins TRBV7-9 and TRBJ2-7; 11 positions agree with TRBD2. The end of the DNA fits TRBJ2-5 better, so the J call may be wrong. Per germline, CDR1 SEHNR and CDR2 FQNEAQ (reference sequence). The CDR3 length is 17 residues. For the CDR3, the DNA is TGTGCCAGCAGCTTCTGCCCGACTAGCGGGATAACAGAGACCCAGTACTTC. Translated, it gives CASSFCPTSGITETQYF.

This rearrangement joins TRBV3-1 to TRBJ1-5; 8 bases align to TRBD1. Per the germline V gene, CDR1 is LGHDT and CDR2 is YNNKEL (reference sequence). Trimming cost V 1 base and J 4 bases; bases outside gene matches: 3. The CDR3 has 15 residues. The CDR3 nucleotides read TGTGCCAGCAGCCAAGGACAGGGGCTGAATCAGCCCCAGCATTTT. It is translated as CASSQGQGLNQPQHF.

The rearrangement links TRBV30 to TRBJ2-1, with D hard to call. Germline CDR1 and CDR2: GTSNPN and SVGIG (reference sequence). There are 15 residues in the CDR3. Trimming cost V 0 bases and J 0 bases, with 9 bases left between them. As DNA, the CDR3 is TGTGCCTGGAGTGTATCCAGCAACTCCTACAATGAGCAGTTCTTC. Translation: CAWSVSSNSYNEQFF.

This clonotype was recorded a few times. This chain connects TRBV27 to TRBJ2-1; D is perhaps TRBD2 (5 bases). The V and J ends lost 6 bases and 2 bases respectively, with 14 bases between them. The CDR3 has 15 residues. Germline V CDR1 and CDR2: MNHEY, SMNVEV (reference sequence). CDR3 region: CASSLAPVAYNEQFF. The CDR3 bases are TGTGCCAGCAGCCTAGCCCCCGTAGCCTACAATGAGCAGTTCTTC.

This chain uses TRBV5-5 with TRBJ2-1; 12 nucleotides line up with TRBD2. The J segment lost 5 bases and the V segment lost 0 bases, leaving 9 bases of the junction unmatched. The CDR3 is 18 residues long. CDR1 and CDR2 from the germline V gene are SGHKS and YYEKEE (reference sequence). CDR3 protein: CASSLAVTSGSRDNEQFF. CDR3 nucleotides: TGTGCCAGCAGCTTGGCCGTGACTAGCGGGAGTCGGGACAATGAGCAGTTCTTC.

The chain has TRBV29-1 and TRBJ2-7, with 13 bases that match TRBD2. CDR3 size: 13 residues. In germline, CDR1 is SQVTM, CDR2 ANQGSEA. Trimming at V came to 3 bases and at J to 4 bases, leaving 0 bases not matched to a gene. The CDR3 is CSVETSGRYEQYF. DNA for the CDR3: TGCAGCGTTGAGACTAGCGGGAGGTACGAGCAGTACTTC.

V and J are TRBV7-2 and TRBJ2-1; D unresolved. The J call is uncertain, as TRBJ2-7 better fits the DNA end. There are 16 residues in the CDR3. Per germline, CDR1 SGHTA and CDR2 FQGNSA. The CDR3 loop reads CASSPPQALSYNEQYF. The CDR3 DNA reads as TGTGCCAGCAGCCCCCCCCAGGCCCTCTCCTACAATGAGCAGTACTTC.

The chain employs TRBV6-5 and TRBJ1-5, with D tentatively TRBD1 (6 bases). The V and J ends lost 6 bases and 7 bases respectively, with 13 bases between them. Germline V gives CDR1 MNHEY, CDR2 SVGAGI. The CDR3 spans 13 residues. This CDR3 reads CASRQGRVQPQHF. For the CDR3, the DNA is TGTGCCAGCAGACAGGGACGGGTGCAGCCCCAGCATTTT.

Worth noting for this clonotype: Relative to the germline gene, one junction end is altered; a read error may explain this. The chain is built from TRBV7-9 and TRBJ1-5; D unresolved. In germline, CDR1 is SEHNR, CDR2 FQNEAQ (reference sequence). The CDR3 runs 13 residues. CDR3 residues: CASSLAWNQPQHF. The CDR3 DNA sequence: TGTGCCAGCAGCCTAGCATGGAATCAGCCCCAGCATTTT.

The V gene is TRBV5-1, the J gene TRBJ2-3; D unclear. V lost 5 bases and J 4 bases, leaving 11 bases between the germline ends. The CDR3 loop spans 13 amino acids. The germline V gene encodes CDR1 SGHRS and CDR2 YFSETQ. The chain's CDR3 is CASRRSGADTQYF. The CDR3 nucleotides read TGCGCCAGCAGAAGGAGTGGCGCAGATACGCAGTATTTT.

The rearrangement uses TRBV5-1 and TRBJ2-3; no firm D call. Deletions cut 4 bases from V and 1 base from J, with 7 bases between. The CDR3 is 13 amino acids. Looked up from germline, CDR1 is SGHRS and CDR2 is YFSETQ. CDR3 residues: CASSGPGTDTQYF. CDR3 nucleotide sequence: TGCGCCAGCAGCGGGCCGGGCACAGATACGCAGTATTTT.

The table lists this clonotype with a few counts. The CDR3 region is CASGRGTGNSDEQYF. The CDR3 DNA is TGTGCCAGCGGCCGTGGGACAGGGAATTCTGACGAGCAGTACTTC. The rearrangement links TRBV28 to TRBJ2-7; 9 bases are shared with TRBD1. After removal of 8 bases from V and 5 bases from J, the junction contained 13 bases not matched to a gene. Germline V gene lookup returns CDR1 MDHEN and CDR2 SYDVKM. The CDR3 has 15 amino acids.

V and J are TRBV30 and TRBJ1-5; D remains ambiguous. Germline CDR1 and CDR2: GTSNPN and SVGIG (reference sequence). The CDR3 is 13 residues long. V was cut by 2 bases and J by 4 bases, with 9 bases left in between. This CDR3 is CAWSLTENQPQHF. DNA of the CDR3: TGTGCCTGGAGTTTAACAGAGAATCAGCCCCAGCATTTT.

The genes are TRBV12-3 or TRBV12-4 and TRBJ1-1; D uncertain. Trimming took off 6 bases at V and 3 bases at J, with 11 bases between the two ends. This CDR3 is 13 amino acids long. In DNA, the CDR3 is TGTGCCAGCAGACCGCGACAATACACTGAAGCTTTCTTT. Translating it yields CASRPRQYTEAFF.

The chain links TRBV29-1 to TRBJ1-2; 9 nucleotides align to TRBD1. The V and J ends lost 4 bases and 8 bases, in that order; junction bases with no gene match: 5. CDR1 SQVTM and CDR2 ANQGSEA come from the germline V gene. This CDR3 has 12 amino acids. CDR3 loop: CSVGDRVPGYTF. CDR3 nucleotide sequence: TGCAGCGTTGGGGACAGGGTACCCGGCTACACCTTC.